The 24 T cell receptor beta chains in this list originate from one sample, sequenced in a study of shared clonotypes between healthy human individuals. CD8 cells classed as naive were CD45RO-negative and positively selected for CCR7, excluding terminally differentiated effector memory CD45RA+ cells. Using immunoSEQ multiplex PCR, the repertoire was profiled, and TCRdb retains in-frame clones only, with some absent. The data show some 630,000 clones, with about 96% seen just once and about 0.12% held by the top ten. The sample was naive CD8+ T cells sorted from blood. All receptors come from a woman in her 30s in good health.

The chain links TRBV13 to TRBJ2-3; 8 bases line up with TRBD1. V lost 4 bases, J lost 5 bases, and 8 bases stayed unmatched. Germline V gene data show CDR1 as PRHDT and CDR2 as FYEKMQ (reference sequence). The CDR3 consists of 15 residues. In DNA form, the CDR3 reads TGTGCCAGCAGCTCACGGACAGGGCTGCAAGATACGCAGTATTTT. The encoded protein is CASSSRTGLQDTQYF.

This chain connects TRBV27 to TRBJ1-4, with TRBD1 as a possible D gene (6 bases). The germline V and J ends were trimmed by 8 bases and 8 bases, with 18 bases remaining between them. The CDR3 has 14 amino acids. The germline CDR1 and CDR2 sequences are MNHEY and SMNVEV (reference sequence). For the CDR3, the DNA is TGTGCCAGCGCTCGGGGGCAGGGGTGGGAAAAACTGTTTTTT. This encodes CASARGQGWEKLFF.

V usage is TRBV27 and J usage is TRBJ2-5; D is unresolved. V dropped 1 base and J dropped 4 bases, with 10 bases sitting between them. The CDR3 length is 14 residues. Germline V gene lookup returns CDR1 MNHEY and CDR2 SMNVEV (reference sequence). In DNA, the CDR3 is TGTGCCAGCAGTTTATTGGTAGAGAGAGAGACCCAGTACTTC. Translated, it gives CASSLLVERETQYF.

The chain is built from TRBV28 and TRBJ2-5; the D gene could be TRBD1 or TRBD2 (5 bases each). V lost 5 bases and J 3 bases, leaving 19 bases between the germline ends. Germline loops: CDR1 MDHEN, CDR2 SYDVKM. The CDR3 loop spans 16 amino acids. This CDR3 reads CASSPPAGTRKETQYF. As DNA, the CDR3 is TGTGCCAGCAGTCCTCCAGCCGGGACGAGAAAAGAGACCCAGTACTTC.

This sequence joins TRBV4-1 and TRBJ1-6; no reliable D call. The CDR3 is made up of 14 amino acids. The V gene lost 2 bases and the J gene lost 9 bases, with 11 bases spanning the gap. Germline values: CDR1 MGHRA, CDR2 YSYEKL. CDR3 amino acids: CASSQQESGSPLHF. CDR3 DNA sequence: TGCGCCAGCAGCCAACAGGAAAGCGGTTCACCCCTCCACTTT.

The J gene is TRBJ2-5, the V gene TRBV6-6; D ambiguous. Germline V CDR1 and CDR2: MNHNY, SVGAGI (reference sequence). The CDR3 sequence is 16 residues long. V lost 5 bases to trimming and J lost 0 bases, with 16 bases between them. CDR3 nucleotide sequence: TGTGCCAGCAGTCAATTCTGGGAAACCGACCAAGAGACCCAGTACTTC. It encodes CASSQFWETDQETQYF.

The chain is built from TRBV5-4 and TRBJ1-5, with TRBD1 matching over 7 bases. Germline V CDR1 and CDR2: SGHNT, YYREEE (reference sequence). This CDR3 is 15 amino acids long. J lost 0 bases, V lost 2 bases, and 2 bases had no gene match. In DNA, the CDR3 is TGTGCCAGCAGCTTAGGGACAGATAGCAATCAGCCCCAGCATTTT. It specifies CASSLGTDSNQPQHF.

V gene TRBV6-5 combines with J gene TRBJ2-5; 10 bases are shared with TRBD1. TRBJ2-7 explains the end of the DNA better; the J call may be wrong. CDR1 MNHEY and CDR2 SVGAGI come from the germline V gene. CDR3 length equals 14 residues. The CDR3 region is CASSYGTGAYEQYF. The CDR3 DNA is TGTGCCAGCAGTTACGGGACAGGGGCCTACGAGCAGTACTTC.

The chain has TRBV5-6 and TRBJ2-1; 8 nucleotides match TRBD2. The CDR3 sequence is 16 residues long. With 5 bases clipped from V and 5 bases from J, the junction kept 12 bases outside the gene matches. The germline V gene encodes CDR1 SGHDT and CDR2 YYEEEE. For the CDR3, the DNA is TGTGCCAGCAGACCTAGACTAGCGCATTTCGACAATGAGCAGTTCTTC. This gives the protein CASRPRLAHFDNEQFF. Full variable domain (rest looked up from reference TRBV5-6 and TRBJ2-1): DAGVTQSPTHLIKTRGQQVTLRCSPKSGHDTVSWYQQALGQGPQFIFQYYEEEERQRGNFPDRFSGHQFPNYSSELNVNALLLGDSALYLCASRPRLAHFDNEQFFGPGTRLTVL.

V and J are TRBV29-1 and TRBJ1-2; tentatively, D is TRBD1 (6 bases). V lost 3 bases, J lost 4 bases, and 15 bases lay in between. The germline gives CDR1 SQVTM, CDR2 ANQGSEA. The CDR3 loop spans 14 amino acids. This chain's CDR3 is CSVDRGQNPYGYTF. In nucleotides, the CDR3 is TGCAGCGTTGACAGGGGCCAAAACCCCTATGGCTACACCTTC.

The chain joins TRBV6-6 to TRBJ1-5; TRBD1 aligns across 7 bases. Unmatched junction bases numbered 7, after V lost 5 bases and J lost 6 bases. CDR3 length: 14 amino acids. The germline CDR1 and CDR2 sequences are MNHNY and SVGAGI (reference sequence). DNA for the CDR3: TGTGCCAGCAGTCAGGGGGAGCGGAGTCAGCCCCAGCATTTT. It codes for CASSQGERSQPQHF.

DNA of the CDR3: TGTGCCAGCAGACGTCAAAATGCCTACGAGCAGTACTTC. Protein: CASRRQNAYEQYF. The V gene is TRBV6-4, the J gene TRBJ2-7; no definite D call. The V end lost 6 bases, the J end lost 2 bases, and 11 bases lay between the germline ends. CDR3 length equals 13 residues. Per the germline V gene, CDR1 is MRHNA and CDR2 is SNTAGT.

The rearrangement uses TRBV5-1 and TRBJ2-1; 8 bases are a match to TRBD2. The CDR3 has 17 amino acids. J lost 0 bases, V lost 1 base, and 6 bases had no gene match. From germline, CDR1 is SGHRS and CDR2 YFSETQ. This CDR3 reads CASSLSLAGLSYNEQFF. The CDR3 DNA sequence: TGCGCCAGCAGCTTGAGCCTAGCGGGCCTCTCCTACAATGAGCAGTTCTTC.

The V call is TRBV28, the J call TRBJ1-4; no definite D call. The CDR3 contains 13 residues. Between the trimmed V and J ends, which lost 7 bases and 3 bases, there was a span of 9 bases. CDR1 is MDHEN, CDR2 SYDVKM, per germline. CDR3 nucleotide sequence: TGTGCCAGCACTCAGGACTCTAATGAAAAACTGTTTTTT. Translating gives CASTQDSNEKLFF.

J is TRBJ1-4 and V is TRBV14; D gene unclear. The CDR3 extends over 19 amino acids. Looked up from germline, CDR1 is SGHDN and CDR2 is FVKESK. V gave up 1 base and J gave up 0 bases, with 18 bases separating them. This CDR3 reads CASSQAPRTRSATNEKLFF. The DNA for the CDR3 is TGTGCCAGCAGCCAAGCTCCGCGGACGAGGAGTGCAACTAATGAAAAACTGTTTTTT.

The chain is built from TRBV4-1 and TRBJ2-7; 10 nucleotides agree with TRBD2. The germline gives CDR1 MGHRA, CDR2 YSYEKL. CDR3 length equals 18 residues. Losses at the gene ends were 0 bases for V and 5 bases for J; bases not matched to a gene: 13. The CDR3 bases are TGCGCCAGCAGCCAAGATTTTACCGAGCGGGAGGGCCCTAACGAGCAGTACTTC. This translates into CASSQDFTEREGPNEQYF.

V gene TRBV5-4 combines with J gene TRBJ2-7; no definite D call. CDR1 and CDR2 from the germline V gene are SGHNT and YYREEE (reference sequence). The CDR3 has 14 residues. V was trimmed by 4 bases and J by 7 bases, leaving 18 bases between them. For the CDR3, the DNA is TGTGCCAGCAGCGCTGACACTAAGGTGGGGGAGCAGTACTTC. Translating it yields CASSADTKVGEQYF.

The V and J genes are TRBV4-2 and TRBJ2-7; D not resolved. Germline CDR1 reads LGHNA; CDR2 reads YNFKEQ. Trimming took 5 bases from V and 4 from J, leaving 9 bases between them. This CDR3 is 12 amino acids long. This chain's CDR3 is CASSFGAYEQYF. CDR3 DNA sequence: TGTGCCAGCAGCTTCGGAGCATACGAGCAGTACTTC.

V and J are TRBV27 and TRBJ2-6, with a possible D match to TRBD2 (5 bases). Germline V gene data show CDR1 as MNHEY and CDR2 as SMNVEV (reference sequence). The CDR3 has 15 amino acids. Trimming took 5 bases from V and 4 from J, leaving 12 bases between them. The CDR3 sequence is CASSALATGANVLTF. The CDR3 coding sequence is TGTGCCAGCAGTGCGCTAGCCACCGGGGCCAACGTCCTGACTTTC.

This rearrangement joins TRBV28 to TRBJ2-1; 7 bases are a match to TRBD1. The germline CDR1 and CDR2 sequences are MDHEN and SYDVKM. Unmatched junction bases numbered 11, after V lost 4 bases and J lost 2 bases. The CDR3 extends over 17 amino acids. CDR3 bases: TGTGCCAGCAGTTCCGCCCACAGGGGTAGGACCTACAATGAGCAGTTCTTC. Translated: CASSSAHRGRTYNEQFF.

V gene TRBV27 combines with J gene TRBJ2-4, with a tentative D call TRBD1 (5 bases). The CDR3 runs 16 residues. The germline V and J ends were trimmed by 2 bases and 2 bases, with 13 bases remaining between them. The germline CDR1 and CDR2 sequences are MNHEY and SMNVEV (reference sequence). CDR3 in DNA: TGTGCCAGCAGTTTAGGGGCAGGGTCATCCAAAAACATTCAGTACTTC. This encodes CASSLGAGSSKNIQYF.

The V call is TRBV4-2, the J call TRBJ2-5, with 7 bases aligning to TRBD2. Trimming cost V 0 bases and J 4 bases; bases outside gene matches: 14. The germline gives CDR1 LGHNA, CDR2 YNFKEQ. The CDR3 runs to 18 residues. The CDR3 DNA reads TGTGCCAGCAGCCAAGATCTGTTAGCGGGTGGTGGGGGAGAGACCCAGTACTTC. Protein sequence: CASSQDLLAGGGGETQYF.

The chain joins TRBV29-1 to TRBJ1-1, with D possibly TRBD1 on 6 matching bases. The CDR3 covers 14 residues. The ends were cut back, 3 bases at V and 4 bases at J, with 15 bases in the middle. Per germline, CDR1 SQVTM and CDR2 ANQGSEA. The CDR3 coding sequence is TGCAGCGTTGAGGTCCAGGGGCAGAGCACTGAAGCTTTCTTT. Encoded protein: CSVEVQGQSTEAFF. Full variable domain (remainder filled in from reference TRBV29-1 and TRBJ1-1): SAVISQKPSRDICQRGTSLTIQCQVDSQVTMMFWYRQQPGQSLTLIATANQGSEATYESGFVIDKFPISRPNLTFSTLTVSNMSPEDSSIYLCSVEVQGQSTEAFFGQGTRLTVV.

The J gene is TRBJ2-3, the V gene TRBV6-7; a possible D gene is TRBD1 (6 bases). TRBV6-7 falls under the ORF class, with uncertain function. V gave up 2 bases and J gave up 4 bases, with 19 bases separating them. The CDR3 is made up of 17 amino acids. CDR3 sequence reads: CASSYATGQGIADTQYF. In DNA, the CDR3 is TGTGCCAGCAGTTACGCAACAGGGCAGGGTATCGCAGATACGCAGTATTTT.